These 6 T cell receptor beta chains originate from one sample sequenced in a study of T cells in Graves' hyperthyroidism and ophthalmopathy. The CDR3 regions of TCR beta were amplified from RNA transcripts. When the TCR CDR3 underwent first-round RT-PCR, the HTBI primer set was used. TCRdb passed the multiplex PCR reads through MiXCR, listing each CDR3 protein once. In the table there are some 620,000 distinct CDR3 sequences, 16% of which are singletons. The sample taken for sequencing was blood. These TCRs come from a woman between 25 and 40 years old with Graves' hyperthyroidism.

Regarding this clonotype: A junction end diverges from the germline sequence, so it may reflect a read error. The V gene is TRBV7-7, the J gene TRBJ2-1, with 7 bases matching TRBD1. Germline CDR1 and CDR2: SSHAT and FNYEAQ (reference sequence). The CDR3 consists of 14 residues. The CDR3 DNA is TGTGCTAGCAGCCTAAATAGGGGGCAGGGTGAGCAGTTCTTC. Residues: CASSLNRGQGEQFF.

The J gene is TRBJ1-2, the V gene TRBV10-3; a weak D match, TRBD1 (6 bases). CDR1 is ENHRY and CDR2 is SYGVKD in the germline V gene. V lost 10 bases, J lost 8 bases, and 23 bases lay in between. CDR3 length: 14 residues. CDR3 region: CASSSPPGAGGYTF. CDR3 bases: TGTGCCAGCAGCTCCCCCCCGGGGGCGGGGGGCTACACCTTC.

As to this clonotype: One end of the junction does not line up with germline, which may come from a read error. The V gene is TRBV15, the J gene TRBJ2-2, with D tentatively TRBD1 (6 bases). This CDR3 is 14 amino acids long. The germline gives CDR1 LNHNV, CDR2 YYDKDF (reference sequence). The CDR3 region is CAARGQLNTGELFF. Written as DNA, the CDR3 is TGTGCCGCCAGGGGACAACTTAACACCGGGGAGCTGTTTTTT.

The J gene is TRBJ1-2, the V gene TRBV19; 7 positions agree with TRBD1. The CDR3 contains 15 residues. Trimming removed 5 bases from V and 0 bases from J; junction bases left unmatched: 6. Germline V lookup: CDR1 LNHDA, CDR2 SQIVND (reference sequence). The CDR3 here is CASSLGTAANYGYTF. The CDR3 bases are TGTGCCAGTAGTCTTGGGACAGCAGCTAACTATGGCTACACCTTC. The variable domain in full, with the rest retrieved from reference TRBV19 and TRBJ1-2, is DGGITQSPKYLFRKEGQNVTLSCEQNLNHDAMYWYRQDPGQGLRLIYYSQIVNDFQKGDIAEGYSVSREKKESFPLTVTSAQKNPTAFYLCASSLGTAANYGYTFGSGTRLTVV.

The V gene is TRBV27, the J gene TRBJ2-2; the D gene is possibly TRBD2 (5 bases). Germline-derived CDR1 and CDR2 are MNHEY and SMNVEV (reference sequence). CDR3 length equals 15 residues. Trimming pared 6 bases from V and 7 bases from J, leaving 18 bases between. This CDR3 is CASSSDYRVVGELFF. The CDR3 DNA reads TGTGCCAGCAGCAGCGACTATAGGGTCGTCGGGGAGCTGTTTTTT.

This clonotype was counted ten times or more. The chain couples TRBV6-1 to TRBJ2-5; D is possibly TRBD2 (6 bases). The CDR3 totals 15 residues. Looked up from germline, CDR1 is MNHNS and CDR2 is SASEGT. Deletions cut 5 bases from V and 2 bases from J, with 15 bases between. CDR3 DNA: TGTGCCAGCAGTCGCCTGGAGGGAGAACAAGAGACCCAGTACTTC. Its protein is CASSRLEGEQETQYF.